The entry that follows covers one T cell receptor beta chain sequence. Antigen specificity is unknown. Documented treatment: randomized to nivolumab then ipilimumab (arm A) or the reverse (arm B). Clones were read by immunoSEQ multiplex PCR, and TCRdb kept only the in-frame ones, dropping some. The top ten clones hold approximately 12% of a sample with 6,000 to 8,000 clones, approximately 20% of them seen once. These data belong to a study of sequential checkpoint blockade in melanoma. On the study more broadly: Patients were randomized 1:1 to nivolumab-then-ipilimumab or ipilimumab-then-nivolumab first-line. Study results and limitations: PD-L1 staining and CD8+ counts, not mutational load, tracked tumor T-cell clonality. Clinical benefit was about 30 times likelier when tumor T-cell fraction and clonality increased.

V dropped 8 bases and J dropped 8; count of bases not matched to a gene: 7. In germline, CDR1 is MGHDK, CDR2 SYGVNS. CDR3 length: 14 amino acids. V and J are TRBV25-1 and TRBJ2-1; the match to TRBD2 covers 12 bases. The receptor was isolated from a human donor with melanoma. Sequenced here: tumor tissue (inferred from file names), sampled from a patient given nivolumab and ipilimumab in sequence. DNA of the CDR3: TGTGCCAGCCGTCCGGGACTAGCGGGCGATGAGCAGTTCTTC. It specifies CASRPGLAGDEQFF. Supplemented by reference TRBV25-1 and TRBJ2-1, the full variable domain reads EADIYQTPRYLVIGTGKKITLECSQTMGHDKMYWYQQDPGMELHLIHYSYGVNSTEKGDLSSESTVSRIRTEHFPLTLESARPSHTSQYLCASRPGLAGDEQFFGPGTRLTVL.